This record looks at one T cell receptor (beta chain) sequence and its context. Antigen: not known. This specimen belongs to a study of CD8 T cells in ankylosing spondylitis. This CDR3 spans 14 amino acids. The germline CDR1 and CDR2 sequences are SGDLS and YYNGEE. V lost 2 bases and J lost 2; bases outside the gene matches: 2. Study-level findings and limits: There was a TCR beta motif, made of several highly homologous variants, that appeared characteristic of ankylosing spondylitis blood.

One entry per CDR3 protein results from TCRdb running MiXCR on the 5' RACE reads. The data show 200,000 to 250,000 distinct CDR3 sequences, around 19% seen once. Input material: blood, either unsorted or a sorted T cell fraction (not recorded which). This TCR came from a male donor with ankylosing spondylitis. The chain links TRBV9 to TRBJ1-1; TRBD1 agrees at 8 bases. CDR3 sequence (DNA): TGTGCCAGCAGCGTGACAGGGGCTAACACTGAAGCTTTCTTT. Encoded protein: CASSVTGANTEAFF.